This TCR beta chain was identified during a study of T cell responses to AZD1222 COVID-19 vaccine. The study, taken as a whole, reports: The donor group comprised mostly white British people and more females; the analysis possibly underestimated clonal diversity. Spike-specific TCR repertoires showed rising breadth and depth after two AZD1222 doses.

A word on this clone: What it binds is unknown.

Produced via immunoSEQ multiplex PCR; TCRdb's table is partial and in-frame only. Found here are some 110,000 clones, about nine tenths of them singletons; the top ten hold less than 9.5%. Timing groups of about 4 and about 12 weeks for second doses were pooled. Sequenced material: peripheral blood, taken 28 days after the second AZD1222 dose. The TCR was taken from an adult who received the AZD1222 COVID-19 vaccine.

CDR3 nucleotide sequence: TGTGCCAGCACACAGGATAATTCACCCCTCCACTTT. Its translation is CASTQDNSPLHF. This sequence joins TRBV2 and TRBJ1-6, with a tentative D call TRBD1 (5 bases). Trimming removed 7 bases at V and 5 bases at J, with 6 bases between. The CDR3 is 12 residues long. Germline assignment: CDR1 SNHLY and CDR2 FYNNEI.